The subject of this entry is one T cell receptor (beta chain). Its matching antigen is unknown. Trimming pared 5 bases from V and 1 base from J, leaving 8 bases between. The V gene's germline CDR1 is LNHDA and CDR2 SQIVND (reference sequence). The CDR3 runs 13 residues. This entry comes from a study of memory CD4+ T cells and cytomegalovirus serostatus. Study overall: Healthy Belgian adult donors included nine or ten CMV-positive and about two dozen CMV-negative people.

The assay was immunoSEQ multiplex PCR, and TCRdb's table has in-frame clones only and misses some. This sample has 80,000 to 100,000 clones, with about 80% found just once. Single viable CD3+CD4+CD8-CD45RO+ cells were sorted as the memory CD4+ T cells. Points from the study as a whole: The CMV-associated TCR signature appears largely within the CD4+ memory repertoire.

This TCR was recovered from an adult in good health and CMV-seropositive. The sequenced sample was memory CD4+ T cells from blood. The V gene is TRBV19, the J gene TRBJ1-1; no clear D gene. CDR3 sequence (DNA): TGTGCCAGTAGTCCCCGCCGGAACACTGAAGCTTTCTTT. Translating gives CASSPRRNTEAFF.